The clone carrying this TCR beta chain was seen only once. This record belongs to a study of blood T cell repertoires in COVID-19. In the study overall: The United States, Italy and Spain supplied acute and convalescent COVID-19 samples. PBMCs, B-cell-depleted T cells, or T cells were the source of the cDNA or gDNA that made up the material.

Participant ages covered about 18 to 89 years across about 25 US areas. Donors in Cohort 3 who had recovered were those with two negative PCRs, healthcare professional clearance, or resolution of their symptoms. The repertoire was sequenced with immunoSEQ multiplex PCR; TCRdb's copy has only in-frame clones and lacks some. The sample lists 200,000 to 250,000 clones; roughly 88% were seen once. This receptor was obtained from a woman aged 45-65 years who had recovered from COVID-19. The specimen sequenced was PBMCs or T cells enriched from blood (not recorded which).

For the CDR3, the DNA is TGTGCCAGCAGCATCATTCCCGGGGAGCTGTTTTTT. Its protein is CASSIIPGELFF. This sequence joins TRBV7-2 and TRBJ2-2; no definite D call. Per the germline V gene, CDR1 is SGHTA and CDR2 is FQGNSA. The CDR3 contains 12 residues. Trimming stripped 5 bases from V and 6 bases from J, with 7 bases between.